The 30 T cell receptor beta chains given below trace back to one sample, sequenced in a study of beta chain features in type 1 diabetes. The study's findings and limits: Type 1 diabetes patients had moderately but significantly shorter TCRB CDR3s in all four CD4+ subsets.

Isolated RNA was reverse transcribed in full, so expressed TCRB transcripts were sequenced. Profiling relied on immunoSEQ multiplex PCR, and the TCRdb table lists in-frame clones only, not all of them. Among hundreds of thousands of clones listed, over 12% were seen once. These receptors' antigens are unknown. The material sequenced was naive CD4+ T cells from blood. These receptors were collected from a man between 18 and 29 years old with type 1 diabetes.

In its sample, this clone was seen a few times. The rearrangement uses TRBV6-1 and TRBJ1-5; D unclear. This CDR3 has 12 amino acids. Germline V gene lookup returns CDR1 MNHNS and CDR2 SASEGT. The ends were cut back, 4 bases at V and 3 bases at J, with 4 bases in the middle. The CDR3: CASSGDNQPQHF. CDR3 sequence (DNA): TGTGCCAGCAGTGGGGACAATCAGCCCCAGCATTTT.

The chain joins TRBV6-5 to TRBJ2-5; D unclear. From germline, CDR1 is MNHEY and CDR2 SVGAGI. This CDR3 contains 12 residues. Trimming shortened V by 3 bases and J by 6 bases, and 8 bases separated the two germline ends. The CDR3 is CASSYWSQTQYF. CDR3 coding DNA: TGTGCCAGCAGTTATTGGAGCCAGACCCAGTACTTC.

This clone showed up just a few times. This rearrangement joins TRBV7-2 to TRBJ2-5, with 9 bases matching TRBD2. With V trimmed by 5 bases and J by 0 bases, 10 bases remained unmatched. Looked up from germline, CDR1 is SGHTA and CDR2 is FQGNSA. The CDR3 is 17 residues long. Here the CDR3 reads CASSPGIAGVNQETQYF. CDR3 DNA: TGTGCCAGCAGCCCAGGGATAGCGGGAGTGAACCAAGAGACCCAGTACTTC.

The rearrangement joins TRBV28 to TRBJ2-3; D perhaps matches TRBD2 (5 bases). The germline CDR1 and CDR2 sequences are MDHEN and SYDVKM. The CDR3 runs 14 residues. V was pared by 5 bases and J by 1 base, with 10 bases between. CDR3 in amino acids: CASSTPRGTDTQYF. CDR3 DNA: TGTGCCAGCAGTACCCCGCGGGGCACAGATACGCAGTATTTT.

This clone was observed a handful of times. The chain carries TRBV2 and TRBJ1-5; possibly TRBD1 for D (6 bases). V dropped 1 base and J dropped 6 bases, with 13 bases sitting between them. CDR1 and CDR2 from the germline V gene are SNHLY and FYNNEI. The CDR3 is 15 residues long. The CDR3 DNA reads as TGTGCCAGCAGTGAAGGAGGGGGGGCGATTCAGCCCCAGCATTTT. Translating gives CASSEGGGAIQPQHF.

The chain is built from TRBV7-9 and TRBJ1-6; D not resolved. Per the germline V gene, CDR1 is SEHNR and CDR2 is FQNEAQ (reference sequence). The CDR3 contains 11 residues. V was clipped by 2 bases and J by 11 bases, with 4 bases between them. The CDR3 sequence is CASSLFPPLHF. CDR3 coding DNA: TGTGCCAGCAGCTTATTTCCACCCCTCCACTTT. The whole variable domain, filled in from reference TRBV7-9 and TRBJ1-6, reads DTGVSQNPRHKITKRGQNVTFRCDPISEHNRLYWYRQTLGQGPEFLTYFQNEAQLEKSRLLSDRFSAERPKGSFSTLEIQRTEQGDSAMYLCASSLFPPLHFGNGTRLTVT.

The genes are TRBV4-1 and TRBJ1-2; a weak D match, TRBD1 (5 bases). The germline CDR1 and CDR2 sequences are MGHRA and YSYEKL. Trimming pared 0 bases from V and 4 bases from J, leaving 12 bases between. The CDR3 loop spans 15 amino acids. The CDR3 DNA sequence: TGCGCCAGCAGCCAAGAGTGGGGGAGCCCCTATGGCTACACCTTC. This gives the protein CASSQEWGSPYGYTF.

This clone was counted a single time. This chain uses TRBV29-1 with TRBJ2-7; 8 bases are a match to TRBD2. There are 14 residues in the CDR3. V gave up 6 bases and J gave up 6 bases; unmatched junction bases: 13. CDR1 and CDR2 from the germline V gene are SQVTM and ANQGSEA. CDR3 amino acids: CSVPSPHAGGEQYF. The CDR3 DNA reads as TGCAGCGTCCCCTCCCCTCATGCGGGGGGCGAGCAGTACTTC.

This clone has a handful of counts. The chain recombines TRBV5-4 with TRBJ2-1, with 8 positions matching TRBD1. V dropped 0 bases and J dropped 5; count of bases not matched to a gene: 7. The germline V gene has CDR1 SGHNT and CDR2 YYREEE (reference sequence). The CDR3 is 16 residues long. CDR3 nucleotides: TGTGCCAGCAGCTTGGCAGGGACAGGAGTAGACAATGAGCAGTTCTTC. Translating it yields CASSLAGTGVDNEQFF.

The rearrangement links TRBV14 to TRBJ1-1; no clear D gene. V was trimmed by 2 bases and J by 5 bases, leaving 15 bases between them. Germline CDR1 and CDR2: SGHDN and FVKESK. This CDR3 has 15 residues. The CDR3 here is CASSQYRARGTEAFF. The CDR3, as DNA: TGTGCCAGCAGCCAATACCGGGCCCGGGGAACTGAAGCTTTCTTT.

To note about this clone: Other DNA sequences in the sample encode the same CDR3. CDR3 region: CAWSREKLFF. The CDR3 DNA reads TGTGCCTGGAGTAGAGAAAAACTGTTTTTT. This sequence joins TRBV30 and TRBJ1-4; D is unresolved. Germline V gives CDR1 GTSNPN, CDR2 SVGIG (reference sequence). V lost 2 bases to trimming and J lost 8 bases, with 3 bases between them. The CDR3 spans 10 residues.

J is TRBJ2-5 and V is TRBV18, with D unresolved. The CDR3 is 12 residues long. CDR1 and CDR2 from the germline V gene are KGHSH and LQKENI. V lost 5 bases, J lost 1 base, and 5 bases lay in between. CDR3 in amino acids: CASSTLQETQYF. The CDR3 nucleotides are TGTGCCAGCTCAACCCTCCAAGAGACCCAGTACTTC.

This clone was detected only a few times. This same CDR3 is encoded by further DNA sequences in the sample. The gene calls are TRBV18 and TRBJ2-7; D unresolved. Germline V lookup: CDR1 KGHSH, CDR2 LQKENI. The CDR3 runs 13 residues. The germline V and J ends were trimmed by 6 bases and 3 bases, with 12 bases remaining between them. The CDR3, as DNA: TGTGCCAGCTCCCCCGGTGGCGGCTACGAGCAGTACTTC. Translation: CASSPGGGYEQYF.

This clone has more than one count but fewer than ten. The chain uses TRBV10-3 and TRBJ2-6; D might be TRBD1 or TRBD2, each matching 5 bases. The germline CDR1 and CDR2 sequences are ENHRY and SYGVKD. The CDR3 has 15 amino acids. V lost 4 bases and J lost 4, with 11 bases in between. The DNA for the CDR3 is TGTGCCATCAGTGGTGGGACCCAAGGGGCCAACGTCCTGACTTTC. Its protein product is CAISGGTQGANVLTF.

This clone has more than one count but fewer than ten. The V and J genes are TRBV5-1 and TRBJ2-1, with a tentative D call TRBD1 (6 bases). Per the germline V gene, CDR1 is SGHRS and CDR2 is YFSETQ. CDR3 length equals 16 residues. The V end was cut by 5 bases, the J end by 3 bases, with 18 bases between. CDR3: CASRQTPGQDYNEQFF. The CDR3, as DNA: TGCGCCAGCAGACAGACTCCGGGACAAGACTACAATGAGCAGTTCTTC.

V and J are TRBV6-5 and TRBJ2-3; no definite D call. V lost 0 bases, J lost 0 bases, and 10 bases lay in between. Germline CDR1 and CDR2: MNHEY and SVGAGI. The CDR3 runs 16 residues. The CDR3 DNA sequence: TGTGCCAGCAGTTACTCACGGAGTCCTAGCACAGATACGCAGTATTTT. Its protein is CASSYSRSPSTDTQYF.

This clone was observed a handful of times. This chain connects TRBV28 to TRBJ2-7; TRBD1 is a possible D gene (6 bases). The CDR3 is 12 residues long. Germline CDR1 reads MDHEN; CDR2 reads SYDVKM. The germline V and J ends were trimmed by 4 bases and 8 bases, with 12 bases remaining between them. For the CDR3, the DNA is TGTGCCAGCAGTTCAGGACAGTGGCAGCAGTACTTC. Translated, it gives CASSSGQWQQYF.

In its sample, this clone was seen a few times. This sequence joins TRBV6-4 and TRBJ2-1; 7 nucleotides align to TRBD1. Trimming at V came to 4 bases and at J to 7 bases, leaving 7 bases not matched to a gene. The CDR3 sequence is 14 residues long. Germline V CDR1 and CDR2: MRHNA, SNTAGT. The CDR3 is CASSVEGAHNEQFF. In DNA, the CDR3 is TGTGCCAGCAGTGTAGAGGGGGCGCATAATGAGCAGTTCTTC.

This clone has more than one count but fewer than ten. The chain links TRBV9 to TRBJ2-3; D might be TRBD1 (6 bases). The CDR3 extends over 14 amino acids. Looked up from germline, CDR1 is SGDLS and CDR2 is YYNGEE. Trimming took off 0 bases at V and 8 bases at J, with 13 bases between the two ends. In nucleotides, the CDR3 is TGTGCCAGCAGCGTAGTGGAACAGGGAAGTACGCAGTATTTT. Translation gives CASSVVEQGSTQYF. The variable domain in full, completed from reference TRBV9 and TRBJ2-3, reads DSGVTQTPKHLITATGQRVTLRCSPRSGDLSVYWYQQSLDQGLQFLIQYYNGEERAKGNILERFSAQQFPDLHSELNLSSLELGDSALYFCASSVVEQGSTQYFGPGTRLTVL.

This clone occurred a few times. This chain uses TRBV7-2 with TRBJ2-5; D may match TRBD1 or TRBD2 (6 bases each). Trimming pared 5 bases from V and 1 base from J, leaving 8 bases between. The CDR3 totals 13 residues. Germline CDR1 and CDR2: SGHTA and FQGNSA. DNA of the CDR3: TGTGCCAGCAGCGGGGGGCGCCAAGAGACCCAGTACTTC. Its protein is CASSGGRQETQYF. The full variable domain, completed using reference TRBV7-2 and TRBJ2-5, is GAGVSQSPSNKVTEKGKDVELRCDPISGHTALYWYRQSLGQGLEFLIYFQGNSAPDKSGLPSDRFSAERTGGSVSTLTIQRTQQEDSAVYLCASSGGRQETQYFGPGTRLLVL.

This clone came up a few times. The chain has TRBV7-8 and TRBJ2-5; tentatively, D is TRBD2 (5 bases). V lost 1 base and J 0 bases, leaving 9 bases between the germline ends. Germline loops: CDR1 SGHVS, CDR2 FQNEAQ. The CDR3 is 15 amino acids. This CDR3 reads CASSLGTLYQETQYF. CDR3 sequence (DNA): TGTGCCAGCAGCTTAGGGACTCTGTACCAAGAGACCCAGTACTTC.

The chain employs TRBV4-3 and TRBJ1-2, with D tentatively TRBD1 (6 bases). Germline CDR1 and CDR2: LGHNA and YSLEER. Trimming pared 0 bases from V and 4 bases from J, leaving 12 bases between. The CDR3 contains 15 residues. This chain's CDR3 is CASSQDLGAFYGYTF. CDR3 nucleotides: TGCGCCAGCAGCCAAGATTTGGGGGCTTTCTATGGCTACACCTTC.

This clone was seen more than once but under ten times. The V and J genes are TRBV7-2 and TRBJ2-1, with a weak D call TRBD2 (5 bases). Germline CDR1 is SGHTA and CDR2 is FQGNSA. The CDR3 is 15 amino acids. V dropped 4 bases and J dropped 9 bases, with 19 bases sitting between them. CDR3 DNA sequence: TGTGCCAGCAGCTCTCCCGGGTCCACTCGGGGTGAGCAGTTCTTC. It translates to CASSSPGSTRGEQFF.

V usage is TRBV7-3 and J usage is TRBJ1-1; no clear D gene. The germline V gene has CDR1 SGHTA and CDR2 FQGTGA. The length of the CDR3 is 11 residues. V shed 5 bases and J shed 7 bases, with 8 bases lying between them. The CDR3 reads CASSKLGEAFF. The CDR3 DNA follows: TGTGCCAGCAGCAAACTGGGTGAAGCTTTCTTT.

This clone has more than one count but fewer than ten. The chain joins TRBV13 to TRBJ1-1, with D possibly matching TRBD1 (5 bases). There are 15 residues in the CDR3. Germline assignment: CDR1 PRHDT and CDR2 FYEKMQ (reference sequence). Trimming removed 5 bases at V and 0 bases at J, with 13 bases between. CDR3 sequence reads: CASSKRTLLNTEAFF. DNA for the CDR3: TGTGCCAGCAGCAAGAGGACACTTCTGAACACTGAAGCTTTCTTT.

This clone was detected a few times. This CDR3 reads CASSPLTVPSYEQYF. The CDR3 DNA sequence: TGTGCCAGCAGCCCCCTGACAGTTCCGTCCTACGAGCAGTACTTC. The chain links TRBV6-5 to TRBJ2-7; D is possibly TRBD1 (5 bases). V gave up 6 bases and J gave up 1 base, with 16 bases separating them. The CDR3 extends over 15 amino acids. The V gene's germline CDR1 is MNHEY and CDR2 SVGAGI.

A word on this clone: In the same sample, other DNA sequences code for this CDR3. V is TRBV30 and J is TRBJ1-5; the D gene is possibly TRBD1 (5 bases). V shed 0 bases and J shed 2 bases, with 5 bases lying between them. The CDR3 length is 13 residues. Germline V gives CDR1 GTSNPN, CDR2 SVGIG (reference sequence). The CDR3 coding sequence is TGTGCCTGGAGTGTACAGGGCAATCAGCCCCAGCATTTT. It is translated as CAWSVQGNQPQHF.

V gene TRBV18 combines with J gene TRBJ1-5; 7 bases fit TRBD1. With V trimmed by 5 bases and J by 3 bases, 16 bases remained unmatched. The CDR3 covers 18 residues. Germline loops: CDR1 KGHSH, CDR2 LQKENI. CDR3 in amino acids: CASSSRLTGPVPNQPQHF. The CDR3 DNA follows: TGTGCCAGCTCATCACGCCTGACAGGGCCGGTCCCCAATCAGCCCCAGCATTTT.

The chain combines TRBV7-9 with TRBJ1-6; D is unresolved. Trimming left V 5 bases short and J 6 bases short, with 14 bases between. CDR1 is SEHNR, CDR2 FQNEAQ, per germline (reference sequence). There are 15 residues in the CDR3. The CDR3: CASSGWTASNSPLHF. The CDR3 coding sequence is TGTGCCAGCAGCGGATGGACGGCGAGTAATTCACCCCTCCACTTT.

This clone was counted between two and nine times. This chain uses TRBV25-1 with TRBJ1-2; 7 bases match TRBD1. The ends lost 7 bases at V and 4 bases at J; junction bases unmatched: 6. CDR1 is MGHDK and CDR2 is SYGVNS in the germline V gene. CDR3 size: 13 residues. In DNA form, the CDR3 reads TGTGCCAGCAAAGACAGGGACGTCTATGGCTACACCTTC. Translating gives CASKDRDVYGYTF.